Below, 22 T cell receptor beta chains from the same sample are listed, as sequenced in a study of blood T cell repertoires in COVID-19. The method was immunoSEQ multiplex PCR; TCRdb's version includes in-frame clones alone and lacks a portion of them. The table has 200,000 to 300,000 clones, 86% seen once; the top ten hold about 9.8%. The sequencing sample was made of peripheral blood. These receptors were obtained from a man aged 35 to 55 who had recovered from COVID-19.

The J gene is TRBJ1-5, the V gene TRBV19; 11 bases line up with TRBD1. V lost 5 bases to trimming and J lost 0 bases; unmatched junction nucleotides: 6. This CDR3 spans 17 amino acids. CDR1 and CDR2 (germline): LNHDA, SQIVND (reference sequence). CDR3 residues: CASSSGTGGYSNQPQHF. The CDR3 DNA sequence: TGTGCCAGTAGTTCCGGGACAGGGGGTTATAGCAATCAGCCCCAGCATTTT.

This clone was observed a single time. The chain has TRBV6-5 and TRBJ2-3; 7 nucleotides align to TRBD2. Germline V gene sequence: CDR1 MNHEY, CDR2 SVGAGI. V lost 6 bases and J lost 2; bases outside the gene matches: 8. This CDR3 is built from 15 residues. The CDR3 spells CASSRWGGVTDTQYF. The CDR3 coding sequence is TGTGCCAGCAGCCGCTGGGGGGGGGTCACAGATACGCAGTATTTT.

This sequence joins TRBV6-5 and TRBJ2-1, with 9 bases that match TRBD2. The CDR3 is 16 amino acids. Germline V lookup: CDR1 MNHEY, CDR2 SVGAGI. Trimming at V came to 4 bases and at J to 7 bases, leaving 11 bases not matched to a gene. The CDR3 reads CASSLRGGGLYNEQFF. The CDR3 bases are TGTGCCAGCAGTTTACGCGGGGGGGGCCTTTATAATGAGCAGTTCTTC.

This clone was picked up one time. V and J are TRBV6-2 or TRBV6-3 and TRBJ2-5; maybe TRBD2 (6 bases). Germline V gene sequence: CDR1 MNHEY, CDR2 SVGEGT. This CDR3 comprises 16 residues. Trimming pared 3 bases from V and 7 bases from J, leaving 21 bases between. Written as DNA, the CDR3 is TGTGCCAGCAGTTATGGTAGCGGACACGGAAGGGGGACCCAGTACTTC. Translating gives CASSYGSGHGRGTQYF.

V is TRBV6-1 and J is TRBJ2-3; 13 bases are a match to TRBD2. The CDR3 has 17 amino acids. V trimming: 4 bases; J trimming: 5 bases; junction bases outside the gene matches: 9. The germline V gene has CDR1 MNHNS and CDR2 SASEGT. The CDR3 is CASSVTSGRAIRDTQYF. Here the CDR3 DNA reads TGTGCCAGCAGTGTTACTAGCGGGAGGGCCATCAGAGATACGCAGTATTTT.

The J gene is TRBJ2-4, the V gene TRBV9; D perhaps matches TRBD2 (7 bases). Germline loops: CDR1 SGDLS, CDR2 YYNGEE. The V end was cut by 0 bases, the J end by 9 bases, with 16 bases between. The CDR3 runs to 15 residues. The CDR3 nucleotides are TGTGCCAGCAGCGTAGAAGGTCCCCGGGGGGCCATTCAGTACTTC. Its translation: CASSVEGPRGAIQYF.

Here the CDR3 DNA reads TGTGCCAGCAGCTTGATGGGACAGGGGGTACTGAACACTGAAGCTTTCTTT. This encodes CASSLMGQGVLNTEAFF. This chain links TRBV5-6 with TRBJ1-1, with TRBD1 matching over 11 bases. CDR1 and CDR2 from the germline V gene are SGHDT and YYEEEE. This CDR3 is built from 17 residues. The ends lost 1 base at V and 0 bases at J; junction bases unmatched: 5.

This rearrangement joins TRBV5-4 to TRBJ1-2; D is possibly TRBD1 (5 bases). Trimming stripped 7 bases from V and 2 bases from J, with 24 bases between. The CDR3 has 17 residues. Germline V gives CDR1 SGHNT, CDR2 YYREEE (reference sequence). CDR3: CASATGGWAGVNYGYTF. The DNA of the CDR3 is TGTGCCAGCGCCACCGGGGGGTGGGCAGGAGTAAACTATGGCTACACCTTC.

The chain's CDR3 is CASSSRTGGGNTEAFF. Written as DNA, the CDR3 is TGTGCCAGTAGTTCCAGGACAGGAGGCGGGAACACTGAAGCTTTCTTT. The V call is TRBV19, the J call TRBJ1-1, with 7 bases aligning to TRBD1. V gave up 5 bases and J gave up 1 base; unmatched junction bases: 10. The CDR3 loop spans 16 amino acids. CDR1 LNHDA and CDR2 SQIVND come from the germline V gene (reference sequence).

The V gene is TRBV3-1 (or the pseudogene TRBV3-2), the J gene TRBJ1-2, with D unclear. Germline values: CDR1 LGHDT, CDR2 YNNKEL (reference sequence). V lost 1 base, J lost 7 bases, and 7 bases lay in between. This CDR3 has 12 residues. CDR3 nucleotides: TGTGCCAGCAGCCAAGGGGCGGGTGGCTACACCTTC. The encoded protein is CASSQGAGGYTF.

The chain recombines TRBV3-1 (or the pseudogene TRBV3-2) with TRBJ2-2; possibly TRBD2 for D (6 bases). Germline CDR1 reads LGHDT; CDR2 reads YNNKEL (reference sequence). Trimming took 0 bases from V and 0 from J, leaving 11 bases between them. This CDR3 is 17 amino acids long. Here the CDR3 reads CASSQEAGRTNTGELFF. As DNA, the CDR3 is TGTGCCAGCAGCCAAGAAGCGGGCCGGACGAACACCGGGGAGCTGTTTTTT.

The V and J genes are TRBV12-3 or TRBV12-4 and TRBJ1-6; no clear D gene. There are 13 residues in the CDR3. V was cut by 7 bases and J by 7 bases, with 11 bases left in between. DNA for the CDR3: TGTGCCAGCAAATTTAGTCGGAATTCACCCCTCCACTTT. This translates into CASKFSRNSPLHF.

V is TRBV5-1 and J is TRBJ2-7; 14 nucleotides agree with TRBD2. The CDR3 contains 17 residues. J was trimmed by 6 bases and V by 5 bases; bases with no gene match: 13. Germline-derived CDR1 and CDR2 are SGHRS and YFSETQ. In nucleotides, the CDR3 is TGCGCCAGCAGGAGTGCAGGGACTAGCGGGAGTTCTTCCGAGCAGTACTTC. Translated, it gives CASRSAGTSGSSSEQYF.

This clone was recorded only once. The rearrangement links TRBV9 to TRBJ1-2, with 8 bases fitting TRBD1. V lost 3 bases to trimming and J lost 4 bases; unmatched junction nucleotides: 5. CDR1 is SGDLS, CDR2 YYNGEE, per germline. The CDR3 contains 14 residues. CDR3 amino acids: CASSAGTGTYGYTF. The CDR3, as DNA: TGTGCCAGCAGCGCCGGGACAGGCACCTATGGCTACACCTTC.

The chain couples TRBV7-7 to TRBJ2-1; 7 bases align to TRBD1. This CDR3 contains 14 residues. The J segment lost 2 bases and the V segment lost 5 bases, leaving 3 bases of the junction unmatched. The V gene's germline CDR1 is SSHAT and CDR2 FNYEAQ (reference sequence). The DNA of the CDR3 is TGTGCCAGCAGCCGGGGACAGCCCTACAATGAGCAGTTCTTC. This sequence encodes CASSRGQPYNEQFF. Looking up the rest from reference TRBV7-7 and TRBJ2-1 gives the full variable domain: GAGVSQSPRYKVTKRGQDVTLRCDPISSHATLYWYQQALGQGPEFLTYFNYEAQPDKSGLPSDRFSAERPEGSISTLTIQRTEQRDSAMYRCASSRGQPYNEQFFGPGTRLTVL.

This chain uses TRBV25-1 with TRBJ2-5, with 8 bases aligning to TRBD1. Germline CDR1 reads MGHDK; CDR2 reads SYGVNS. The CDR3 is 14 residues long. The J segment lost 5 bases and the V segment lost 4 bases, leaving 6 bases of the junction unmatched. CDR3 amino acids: CASSVPGGGETQYF. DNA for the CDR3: TGTGCCAGCAGTGTCCCAGGGGGCGGCGAGACCCAGTACTTC.

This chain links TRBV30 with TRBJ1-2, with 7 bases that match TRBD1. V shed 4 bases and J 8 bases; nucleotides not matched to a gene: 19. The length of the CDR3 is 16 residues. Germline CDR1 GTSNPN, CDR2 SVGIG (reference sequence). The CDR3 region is CAWTRRWGQGVSGYTF. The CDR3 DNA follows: TGTGCCTGGACCCGCCGGTGGGGGCAGGGGGTTAGCGGCTACACCTTC.

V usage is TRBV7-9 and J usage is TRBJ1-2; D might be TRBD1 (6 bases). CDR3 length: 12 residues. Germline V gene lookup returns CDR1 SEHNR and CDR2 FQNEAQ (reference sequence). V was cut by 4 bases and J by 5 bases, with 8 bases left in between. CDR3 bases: TGTGCCAGCAGCTCCGGACAGTATGGCTACACCTTC. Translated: CASSSGQYGYTF.

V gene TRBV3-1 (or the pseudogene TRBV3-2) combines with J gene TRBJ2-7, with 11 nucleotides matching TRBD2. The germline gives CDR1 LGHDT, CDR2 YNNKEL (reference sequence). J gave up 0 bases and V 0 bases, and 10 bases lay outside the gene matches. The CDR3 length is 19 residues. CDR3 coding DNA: TGTGCCAGCAGCCAAGATGGGACTAGCGGATTGATATCCTCCTACGAGCAGTACTTC. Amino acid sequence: CASSQDGTSGLISSYEQYF.

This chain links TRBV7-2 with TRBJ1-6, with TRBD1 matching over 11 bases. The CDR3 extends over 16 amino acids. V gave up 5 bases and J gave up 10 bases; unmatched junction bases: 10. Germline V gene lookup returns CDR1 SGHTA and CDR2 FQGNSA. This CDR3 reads CASSLRTGGAGSPLHF. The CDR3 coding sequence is TGTGCCAGCAGCCTACGGACAGGGGGCGCAGGGTCACCCCTCCACTTT.

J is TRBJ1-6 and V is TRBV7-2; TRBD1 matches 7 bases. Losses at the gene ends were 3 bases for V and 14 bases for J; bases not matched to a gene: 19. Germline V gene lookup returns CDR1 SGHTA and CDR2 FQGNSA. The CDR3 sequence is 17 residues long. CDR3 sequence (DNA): TGTGCCAGCAGCTTGCGAAGTAACAGGGGCGAGGTGAGAGCCCTCCACTTT. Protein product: CASSLRSNRGEVRALHF.

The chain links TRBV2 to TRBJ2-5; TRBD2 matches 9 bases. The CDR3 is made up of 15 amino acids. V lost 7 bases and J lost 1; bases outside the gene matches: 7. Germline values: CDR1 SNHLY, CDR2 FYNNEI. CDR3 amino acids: CASKMRGGPQETQYF. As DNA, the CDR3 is TGTGCCAGCAAAATGCGGGGGGGGCCCCAAGAGACCCAGTACTTC. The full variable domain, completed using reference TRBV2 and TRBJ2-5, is EPEVTQTPSHQVTQMGQEVILRCVPISNHLYFYWYRQILGQKVEFLVSFYNNEISEKSEIFDDQFSVERPDGSNFTLKIRSTKLEDSAMYFCASKMRGGPQETQYFGPGTRLLVL.